The entry below describes one T cell receptor (beta chain). Its antigen remains undetermined. No quality values exist for individual bases; no much larger clone is one base distant. This entry comes from a study of shared clonotypes between healthy human individuals (TCRdb year 2020). Regarding the complete study: The cohort included a few men and two women between 18 and 49 years of age. For each donor, CD4 naive and CD4 memory were each given three plates, CD8 naive was given two plates, and CD8 memory was given one plate. The study deeply sequenced blood TCR repertoires of five healthy adults to estimate repertoire size and the extent of clonotype sharing between individuals. To increase sequencing depth and limit assay-specific biases, different laboratories used diverse techniques to prepare libraries and sequence TCR repertoires. Leukapheresis yielded between about 0.8 and 8.9 billion PBMCs per donor. The research as a whole found: Sharing across several donors was observed for about 5% of naive CD4, less than 4% of naive CD8, over 2% of memory CD4, and around 0.42% of memory CD8 clonotypes. Pairwise subsampling led to the expectation that sequencing depth would affect the degree of clonotype sharing among donors. Compared with non-shared clonotypes, the clonotypes found in all four sorted-subset donors had higher generation probabilities. Naive subsets generally had larger estimated clonotype richness than memory subsets. Incomplete sequencing was indicated by rarefaction of sorted-subset datasets, despite the large sequencing depth. Because the study included only a small number of donors, the genetic and exposure-history diversity represented was limited. Sampling was restricted to blood, and TCR repertoires in tissues likely differ from the TCR repertoires found in blood.

From the cysteine through the phenylalanine, the CDR3 covers 14 amino acids. The kept DNA is CDR3 alone, 42 bases in frame from the first base. V loses 1 base of germline sequence and J loses 6 bases, and the interval between the two ends is 10 bases. Per the germline V gene, SGHTA is the CDR1 and FQGNSA is the CDR2. Using the deep immunoSEQ assay, multiplex PCR amplified TCR CDR3 regions from genomic DNA. For each cell subset, the extracted genomic DNA was distributed evenly across all wells of several immunoSEQ 96-well plates, and each plate served as one replicate. For sorted subsets, each replicate PCR was loaded with approximately 0.2 ug genomic DNA, equivalent to 30,000 to 35,000 T cell genomes. Purified libraries were quantified with a Qubit 3.0 fluorometer, sized on a Bioanalyzer 2100, and re-quantified with the KAPA Library Quantification kit. Each immunoSEQ 96-well plate was sequenced on its own single-read 150-cycle Illumina NextSeq 550 flow cell. In the original analysis: Because the immunoSEQ output held only junctional sequences and lacked quality scores, the filtering could not match the filtering applied to full-length reads. Sequences were annotated with PyIR, a Python wrapper for IgBLAST v1.9, using IMGT germline references to assign V/J genes and CDR3. Reads were removed for weak V/J assignments (E-value above 1e-6), missing CDR3, stop codons, out-of-frame junctions, or ambiguous translated residues. V3J clonotypes were defined as sequences sharing an identical inferred V gene, J gene, and CDR3 amino acid sequence. Percentage overlap between repertoires was calculated by dividing the number of shared unique clonotypes by the size of the smaller repertoire. RTK rarefaction, the Chao1 estimator, and Recon v2.1 estimates of unobserved clonotypes were used to assess repertoire richness. For all TCRbeta clonotypes obtained by the gDNA method from several donors, generation probabilities were computed with OLGA. Here the immuneACCESS table is served through TCRdb, limited to in-frame sequences with V and J called. Missing clones are a known gap in these copies; in checked studies unresolved V genes cover under half, and the rest lacks a known reason. V and J calls and clone size follow that table, whereas D and trimming were derived from the DNA. In all, the sample holds 850,000 to 1,200,000 clones, and about 74% of those were seen once. The top ten clones comprise about 1.5% of the sample.

Donors were healthy HIV-negative adults with no recently reported acute infections or vaccinations. Every donor was a Caucasian adult living in Nashville, Tennessee, USA. CD4+ T cells were enriched by magnetic negative selection, after which naive cells were positively selected on CD45RA and the negative fraction was taken as the memory subset. After blood collection by leukapheresis, PBMCs were isolated using Ficoll-Histopaque density gradient centrifugation and then cryopreserved in the vapor phase of liquid nitrogen. Analytical flow cytometry was used to check the purity and quantity of each magnetically sorted T cell population. Genomic DNA was isolated from every sorted fraction and measured by UV absorbance on a Nanodrop 2000c.

The sequenced material came from memory CD4+ T cells sorted from blood. This specimen's cell subset or site label, interpreted: CD45RA-negative fraction. This TCR was sampled from a man younger than 35 in good health. The chain is assembled from TRBV7-2 and TRBJ2-1; the D gene identity is not certain. The CDR3 reads CASSLDTSRNEQFF. The DNA reads TGTGCCAGCAGCTTAGACACCAGCCGCAATGAGCAGTTCTTC.